What follows is one T cell receptor beta chain and its context. Profiling relied on immunoSEQ multiplex PCR, and the TCRdb table lists in-frame clones only, not all of them. The sample records about 7,000 clones, 81% being singletons. V shed 7 bases and J 5 bases; nucleotides not matched to a gene: 13. This CDR3 contains 15 residues. The germline CDR1 and CDR2 sequences are MDHEN and SYDVKM. These data originate in a study of T cells after somatic rescue of genetic block. The chain employs TRBV28 and TRBJ2-5, with TRBD2 matching 7 bases. The sample comprised peripheral blood mononuclear cells (PBMCs). The source of this sequence is a boy between 10 and 17 years old. The CDR3 nucleotides are TGTGCCAGCAATCCCCGGGGGGACCCGGGGGAGACCCAGTACTTC. It yields the protein CASNPRGDPGETQYF. Based on the CDR3 plus reference TRBV28 and TRBJ2-5, the full variable domain is DVKVTQSSRYLVKRTGEKVFLECVQDMDHENMFWYRQDPGLGLRLIYFSYDVKMKEKGDIPEGYSVSREKKERFSLILESASTNQTSMYLCASNPRGDPGETQYFGPGTRLLVL.